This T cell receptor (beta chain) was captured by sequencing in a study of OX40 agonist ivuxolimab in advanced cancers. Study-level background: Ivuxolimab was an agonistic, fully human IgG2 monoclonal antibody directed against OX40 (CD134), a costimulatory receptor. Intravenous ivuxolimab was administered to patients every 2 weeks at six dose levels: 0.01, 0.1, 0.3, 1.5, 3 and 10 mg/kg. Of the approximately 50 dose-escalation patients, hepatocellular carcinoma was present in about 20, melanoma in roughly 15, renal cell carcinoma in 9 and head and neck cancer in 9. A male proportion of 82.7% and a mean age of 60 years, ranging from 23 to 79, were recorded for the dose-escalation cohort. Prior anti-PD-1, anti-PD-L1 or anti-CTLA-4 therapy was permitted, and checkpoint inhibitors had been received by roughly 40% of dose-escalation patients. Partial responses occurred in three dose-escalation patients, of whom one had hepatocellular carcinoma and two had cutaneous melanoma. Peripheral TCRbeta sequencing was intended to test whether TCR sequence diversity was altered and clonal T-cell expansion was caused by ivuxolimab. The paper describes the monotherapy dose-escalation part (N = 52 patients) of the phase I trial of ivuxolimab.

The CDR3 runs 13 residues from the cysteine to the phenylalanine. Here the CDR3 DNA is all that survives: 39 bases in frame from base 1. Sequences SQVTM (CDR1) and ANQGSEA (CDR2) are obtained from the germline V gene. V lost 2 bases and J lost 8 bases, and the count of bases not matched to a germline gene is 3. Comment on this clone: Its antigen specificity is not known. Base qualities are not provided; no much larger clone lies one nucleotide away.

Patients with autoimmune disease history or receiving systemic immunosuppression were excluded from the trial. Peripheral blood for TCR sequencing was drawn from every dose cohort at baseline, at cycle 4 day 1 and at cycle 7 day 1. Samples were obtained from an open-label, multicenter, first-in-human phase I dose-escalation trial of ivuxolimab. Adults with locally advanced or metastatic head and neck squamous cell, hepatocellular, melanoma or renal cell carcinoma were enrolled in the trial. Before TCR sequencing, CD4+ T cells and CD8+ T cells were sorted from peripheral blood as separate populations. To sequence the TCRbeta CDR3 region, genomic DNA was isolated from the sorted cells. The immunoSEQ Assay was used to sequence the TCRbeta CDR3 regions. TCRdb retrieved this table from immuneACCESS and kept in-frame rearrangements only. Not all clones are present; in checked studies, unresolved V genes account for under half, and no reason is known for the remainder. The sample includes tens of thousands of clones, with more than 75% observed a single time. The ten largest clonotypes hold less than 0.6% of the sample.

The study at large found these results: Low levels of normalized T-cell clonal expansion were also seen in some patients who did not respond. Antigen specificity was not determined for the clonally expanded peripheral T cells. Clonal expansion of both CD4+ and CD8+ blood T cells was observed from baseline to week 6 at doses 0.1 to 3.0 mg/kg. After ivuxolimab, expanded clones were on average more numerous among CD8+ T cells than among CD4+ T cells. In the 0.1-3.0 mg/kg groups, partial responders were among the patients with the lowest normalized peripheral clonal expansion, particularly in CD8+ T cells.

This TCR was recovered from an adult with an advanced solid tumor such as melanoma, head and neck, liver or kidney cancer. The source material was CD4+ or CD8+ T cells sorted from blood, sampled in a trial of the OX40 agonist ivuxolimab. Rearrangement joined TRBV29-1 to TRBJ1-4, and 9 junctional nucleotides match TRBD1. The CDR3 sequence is CSVERTGDEKLFF. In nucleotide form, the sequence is TGCAGCGTTGAAAGGACAGGGGACGAAAAACTGTTTTTT.